A single sample is the source of the 32 T cell receptor beta chains below, sequenced in a study of identical twins. One entry per CDR3 protein, called by TCRdb with MiXCR from the 5' RACE reads. Of roughly 1,500,000 distinct CDR3 sequences listed, 25% to 35% are singletons. Sequencing input: cord blood. The receptors originated from a newborn girl in good health.

The chain is built from TRBV28 and TRBJ1-2; 8 nucleotides line up with TRBD1. Germline CDR1 MDHEN, CDR2 SYDVKM. With 5 bases clipped from V and 4 bases from J, the junction kept 6 bases outside the gene matches. CDR3 length: 14 residues. Here the CDR3 reads CASSPRDRFYGYTF. In nucleotides, the CDR3 is TGTGCCAGCAGTCCCCGGGACAGGTTCTATGGCTACACCTTC.

The V call is TRBV20-1, the J call TRBJ2-3, with no clear D. The V gene's germline CDR1 is DFQATT and CDR2 SNEGSKA (reference sequence). This CDR3 has 14 amino acids. Trimming took off 0 bases at V and 8 bases at J, with 15 bases between the two ends. This chain's CDR3 is CSARDWAAESTQYF. DNA of the CDR3: TGCAGTGCTAGAGATTGGGCCGCCGAGAGTACGCAGTATTTT.

The V gene is TRBV6-6, the J gene TRBJ1-4; the D gene is possibly TRBD1 (5 bases). The germline V gene encodes CDR1 MNHNY and CDR2 SVGAGI (reference sequence). This CDR3 has 13 amino acids. The V end lost 2 bases, the J end lost 7 bases, and 8 bases lay between the germline ends. The CDR3 sequence is CASSYGGVEKLFF. Written as DNA, the CDR3 is TGTGCCAGCAGTTACGGGGGGGTTGAAAAACTGTTTTTT.

V is TRBV28 and J is TRBJ1-1, with D uncertain. V was clipped by 3 bases and J by 0 bases, with 5 bases between them. The CDR3 is 13 residues long. Per the germline V gene, CDR1 is MDHEN and CDR2 is SYDVKM. The CDR3 DNA is TGTGCCAGCAGTTTTGGAATGAACACTGAAGCTTTCTTT. Translation gives CASSFGMNTEAFF.

About this clonotype: A much larger clone sits a single nucleotide away, making a read error possible. The chain uses TRBV27 and TRBJ2-5; D is ambiguous. The DNA matches TRBJ2-7 better at its end, which makes the J call doubtful. The CDR3 contains 13 residues. Looked up from germline, CDR1 is MNHEY and CDR2 is SMNVEV (reference sequence). In DNA form, the CDR3 reads TGTGCCGGCAGTTTATTGGCACATTACGAGCAGTACTTC. Translation gives CAGSLLAHYEQYF.

This clonotype has just one count. The V call is TRBV19, the J call TRBJ2-1; D is uncertain. V was clipped by 5 bases and J by 5 bases, with 19 bases between them. CDR3 length equals 16 residues. In germline, CDR1 is LNHDA, CDR2 SQIVND (reference sequence). The CDR3 coding sequence is TGTGCCAGTAGTTACCGGACCAAATTGGCGAACAATGAGCAGTTCTTC. Its protein is CASSYRTKLANNEQFF.

This clonotype was observed a few times. The chain carries TRBV5-6 and TRBJ1-1; maybe TRBD1 (5 bases). There are 16 residues in the CDR3. The ends were cut back, 3 bases at V and 1 base at J, with 16 bases in the middle. CDR1 and CDR2 from the germline V gene are SGHDT and YYEEEE. CDR3 loop: CASSWGFVERNTEAFF. The CDR3 DNA sequence: TGTGCCAGCAGCTGGGGGTTCGTCGAGCGGAACACTGAAGCTTTCTTT.

Only a few counts were recorded for this clonotype. V and J are TRBV7-9 and TRBJ1-2; D unclear. Looked up from germline, CDR1 is SEHNR and CDR2 is FQNEAQ (reference sequence). V was cut by 5 bases and J by 10 bases, with 14 bases left in between. The CDR3 has 12 amino acids. CDR3 nucleotide sequence: TGTGCCAGCAGCGCCCGGACGAAGTACTACACCTTC. Protein product: CASSARTKYYTF.

This clonotype was recorded a few times. This rearrangement joins TRBV20-1 to TRBJ2-1, with D possibly being TRBD2 (6 bases). V was trimmed by 3 bases and J by 4 bases, leaving 13 bases between them. Per germline, CDR1 DFQATT and CDR2 SNEGSKA (reference sequence). This CDR3 has 14 residues. CDR3: CSASSLALYNEQFF. CDR3 nucleotide sequence: TGCAGTGCTAGTAGCCTAGCGCTATACAATGAGCAGTTCTTC.

This chain links TRBV7-2 with TRBJ2-5, with 9 nucleotides matching TRBD1. The CDR3 covers 13 residues. Germline assignment: CDR1 SGHTA and CDR2 FQGNSA. The trim removed 4 bases at V and 5 bases at J, leaving 2 bases unmatched. The CDR3 DNA reads as TGTGCCAGCAGCTACAGGGGGCTGGAGACCCAGTACTTC. Its protein product is CASSYRGLETQYF.

This clonotype was recorded many times. V usage is TRBV5-1 and J usage is TRBJ1-5, with no clear D. CDR1 and CDR2 (germline): SGHRS, YFSETQ. This CDR3 has 13 amino acids. The V end was cut by 0 bases, the J end by 7 bases, with 8 bases between. This CDR3 reads CASSLAEGQPQHF. The CDR3 region has the DNA TGCGCCAGCAGCTTGGCCGAGGGACAGCCCCAGCATTTT.

The chain links TRBV5-1 to TRBJ2-1, with a weak D call TRBD2 (6 bases). The tail of the sequence fits TRBJ2-7 better, so the J call may be wrong. The CDR3 loop spans 15 amino acids. Per the germline V gene, CDR1 is SGHRS and CDR2 is YFSETQ. The DNA for the CDR3 is TGCGCCAGCAGCTTCGGCGGGGTCTCCTACAATGAGCAGTACTTC. It is translated as CASSFGGVSYNEQYF.

The chain is built from TRBV12-3 or TRBV12-4 and TRBJ2-1; 9 bases are a match to TRBD2. CDR3 length: 16 residues. V dropped 5 bases and J dropped 10; count of bases not matched to a gene: 15. The DNA of the CDR3 is TGTGCCAGCAGTCCCCGGGGGACTAGCCTTCTCCGGGAGCAGTTCTTC. This encodes CASSPRGTSLLREQFF.

The chain uses TRBV12-3 or TRBV12-4 and TRBJ2-7; tentatively, D is TRBD1 (5 bases). The ends were cut back, 3 bases at V and 0 bases at J, with 15 bases in the middle. The CDR3 sequence is 16 residues long. This chain's CDR3 is CASSFPTGSSSYEQYF. The DNA for the CDR3 is TGTGCCAGCAGTTTTCCCACAGGATCGAGCTCCTACGAGCAGTACTTC.

Written as DNA, the CDR3 is TGTGCCAGTAGTCTAATTCAGGGGGAGCAGTACTTC. Its protein is CASSLIQGEQYF. This chain joins TRBV19 and TRBJ2-7; possibly TRBD1 for D (6 bases). Germline V CDR1 and CDR2: LNHDA, SQIVND (reference sequence). CDR3 length: 12 residues. V lost 5 bases and J lost 7, with 12 bases in between.

The CDR3 region has the DNA TGTGCCAGCAGTCCTAGCGCTCGCTCCTACAATGAGCAGTACTTC. Its protein product is CASSPSARSYNEQYF. This chain uses TRBV6-4 with TRBJ2-1; D perhaps matches TRBD2 (6 bases). The tail of the sequence fits TRBJ2-7 better, so the J call may be wrong. Germline CDR1 reads MRHNA; CDR2 reads SNTAGT. This CDR3 comprises 15 residues.

The chain has TRBV7-9 and TRBJ2-4; no definite D call. The J call may be wrong; the DNA end is better matched by TRBJ2-5. In germline, CDR1 is SEHNR, CDR2 FQNEAQ (reference sequence). The CDR3 has 14 amino acids. In DNA form, the CDR3 reads TGTGCCAGCAGCTTAGCGCACGGTGGGGAGACCCAGTACTTC. Its translation is CASSLAHGGETQYF.

As regards this clonotype: This could be a read error, since a much larger clone is one nucleotide away. V is TRBV20-1 and J is TRBJ2-6, with no clear D. There are 14 residues in the CDR3. Germline CDR1 DFQATT, CDR2 SNEGSKA (reference sequence). CDR3 DNA sequence: TGCAGTGCTAGAGACAGCTCTGGGCCCAACGTCCTGACTTTC. Translating it yields CSARDSSGPNVLTF.

This clonotype has a handful of counts. The rearrangement joins TRBV5-1 to TRBJ1-6; 9 bases are a match to TRBD1. Trimming at V came to 4 bases and at J to 7 bases, leaving 12 bases not matched to a gene. Germline assignment: CDR1 SGHRS and CDR2 YFSETQ. The CDR3 totals 17 residues. The CDR3 region has the DNA TGCGCCAGCAGCATAGACGGGACAGGGCTTAACAATTCACCCCTCCACTTT. It translates to CASSIDGTGLNNSPLHF.

This clonotype was picked up many times. The chain is built from TRBV9 and TRBJ2-3; TRBD2 aligns across 11 bases. CDR1 SGDLS and CDR2 YYNGEE come from the germline V gene. The J segment lost 2 bases and the V segment lost 0 bases, leaving 5 bases of the junction unmatched. The CDR3 extends over 17 amino acids. In DNA, the CDR3 is TGTGCCAGCAGCGTAGCTTCGACTAGCGGGAACACAGATACGCAGTATTTT. Protein: CASSVASTSGNTDTQYF.

This clonotype has a handful of counts. CDR3 amino acids: CASSATGQGGKTQYF. Written as DNA, the CDR3 is TGTGCCAGCAGCGCCACTGGACAGGGAGGGAAGACCCAGTACTTC. The V gene is TRBV7-9, the J gene TRBJ2-5, with a tentative D call TRBD1 (8 bases). The CDR3 runs to 15 residues. Germline CDR1 SEHNR, CDR2 FQNEAQ (reference sequence). Trimming shortened V by 5 bases and J by 6 bases, and 19 bases separated the two germline ends.

The chain recombines TRBV20-1 with TRBJ2-7; D gene ambiguous. The CDR3 has 14 residues. The germline V gene encodes CDR1 DFQATT and CDR2 SNEGSKA (reference sequence). V shed 4 bases and J shed 7 bases, with 20 bases lying between them. The chain's CDR3 is CSAMGSRPYNEQYF. The CDR3 nucleotides read TGCAGTGCTATGGGCAGCAGACCCTACAATGAGCAGTACTTC.

This clonotype has ten or more counts. The CDR3 sequence: CASSQEAGETQYF. The DNA for the CDR3 is TGTGCCAGCAGCCAAGAAGCGGGAGAGACCCAGTACTTC. The J gene is TRBJ2-5, the V gene TRBV4-2; maybe TRBD2 (6 bases). The CDR3 length is 13 residues. V lost 0 bases and J 4 bases, leaving 6 bases between the germline ends. The germline V gene has CDR1 LGHNA and CDR2 YNFKEQ.

This clonotype was detected only a few times. The V gene is TRBV15, the J gene TRBJ1-1, with TRBD1 matching over 7 bases. The CDR3 sequence is 15 residues long. Losses at the gene ends were 4 bases for V and 0 bases for J; bases not matched to a gene: 5. Germline-derived CDR1 and CDR2 are LNHNV and YYDKDF (reference sequence). CDR3 coding DNA: TGTGCCACCAGCACCCAACAGGGGATGAACACTGAAGCTTTCTTT. It yields the protein CATSTQQGMNTEAFF. Variable domain in full (rest from reference TRBV15 and TRBJ1-1): DAMVIQNPRYQVTQFGKPVTLSCSQTLNHNVMYWYQQKSSQAPKLLFHYYDKDFNNEADTPDNFQSRRPNTSFCFLDIRSPGLGDTAMYLCATSTQQGMNTEAFFGQGTRLTVV.

The V gene is TRBV6-1, the J gene TRBJ2-3; possible D gene TRBD1, 6 bases. The CDR3 has 15 residues. V lost 2 bases and J 8 bases, leaving 17 bases between the germline ends. Germline-derived CDR1 and CDR2 are MNHNS and SASEGT. The CDR3: CASSELDTGIGTQYF. Here the CDR3 DNA reads TGTGCCAGCAGTGAATTGGACACAGGGATAGGTACGCAGTATTTT.

The V call is TRBV18, the J call TRBJ2-1; D unresolved. Between the trimmed V and J ends, which lost 0 bases and 4 bases, there was a span of 7 bases. CDR3 length: 14 residues. Germline V lookup: CDR1 KGHSH, CDR2 LQKENI. The CDR3 is CASSPPFGYNEQFF. CDR3 DNA sequence: TGTGCCAGCTCACCACCGTTTGGGTACAATGAGCAGTTCTTC.

The V gene is TRBV20-1, the J gene TRBJ2-3; a weak D match, TRBD2 (5 bases). The CDR3 extends over 14 amino acids. Germline-derived CDR1 and CDR2 are DFQATT and SNEGSKA (reference sequence). Trimming removed 1 base from V and 5 bases from J, with 13 bases in between. The CDR3 nucleotides are TGCAGTGCTAGAGGAGGGATGGCGGGAGATACGCAGTATTTT. This encodes CSARGGMAGDTQYF.

Worth noting for this clonotype: A read error may account for a junction end that differs from germline. The chain recombines TRBV28 with TRBJ1-5, with 9 positions matching TRBD1. Germline assignment: CDR1 MDHEN and CDR2 SYDVKM. This CDR3 contains 20 residues. The DNA of the CDR3 is TGTGCCAGCAGTTTGGGATTGTTTTCCGGGACAGGGATTTCAAATCAGTCCCAGCATTTT. It encodes CASSLGLFSGTGISNQSQHF.

J is TRBJ2-3 and V is TRBV14; the D gene is possibly TRBD2 (6 bases). CDR3 length: 14 residues. Trimming stripped 4 bases from V and 2 bases from J, with 10 bases between. Germline V gene data show CDR1 as SGHDN and CDR2 as FVKESK. The CDR3 DNA reads as TGTGCCAGCAGCCGGGGACTTTACACAGATACGCAGTATTTT. Protein product: CASSRGLYTDTQYF.

This clonotype appeared a few times. The V and J genes are TRBV28 and TRBJ2-4; 15 bases line up with TRBD2. This CDR3 has 18 amino acids. V lost 2 bases, J lost 2 bases, and 4 bases stayed unmatched. Germline V lookup: CDR1 MDHEN, CDR2 SYDVKM. DNA for the CDR3: TGTGCCAGCAGTTTACGGGGGACTAGCGGGAGGACCAAAAACATTCAGTACTTC. Encoded protein: CASSLRGTSGRTKNIQYF.

The chain's CDR3 is CATSRDIRDINYGYTF. The CDR3 DNA reads TGTGCCACCAGCAGAGATATTCGGGACATCAACTATGGCTACACCTTC. V gene TRBV15 combines with J gene TRBJ1-2; D is possibly TRBD1 (6 bases). CDR3 length: 16 amino acids. Trimming shortened V by 0 bases and J by 2 bases, and 13 bases separated the two germline ends. The germline CDR1 and CDR2 sequences are LNHNV and YYDKDF (reference sequence).

This clonotype was seen more than once but under ten times. The V call is TRBV9, the J call TRBJ1-5; D may be TRBD1 (5 bases). Trimming left V 5 bases short and J 0 bases short, with 15 bases between. Germline V gene data show CDR1 as SGDLS and CDR2 as YYNGEE. This CDR3 comprises 16 residues. The CDR3 is CASRKTGHHSNQPQHF. For the CDR3, the DNA is TGTGCCAGCAGGAAGACGGGGCATCATAGCAATCAGCCCCAGCATTTT.